The 9 T cell receptor beta chains listed next were all sequenced from one sample in a study of radiation and T cells in renal cell carcinoma. Clones were read by immunoSEQ multiplex PCR, and TCRdb kept only the in-frame ones, dropping some. The sample includes roughly 150,000 clones, approximately 88% of them seen just once. The time point is: blood 2 weeks post-SBRT. The treatment here: 15 Gy SBRT to primary tumor, nephrectomy 4 weeks later. The sequencing used blood, collected from a patient whose treatment included radiotherapy and nephrectomy. These receptor sequences come from a woman in her fifties or sixties with renal cell carcinoma.

The chain couples TRBV2 to TRBJ1-5; D is possibly TRBD1 (5 bases). The V and J ends lost 4 bases and 0 bases respectively, with 7 bases between them. The CDR3 length is 14 residues. Germline V lookup: CDR1 SNHLY, CDR2 FYNNEI. The CDR3 bases are TGTGCCAGCAGTGGAGGGGCTAGCAATCAGCCCCAGCATTTT. This sequence encodes CASSGGASNQPQHF.

This clone occurred once. The chain carries TRBV5-8 and TRBJ1-4; tentatively, D is TRBD1 (5 bases). CDR3 length: 15 residues. The V and J ends lost 4 bases and 0 bases respectively, with 10 bases between them. Germline-derived CDR1 and CDR2 are SGHTS and YDEGEE. The CDR3 DNA reads as TGTGCCAGCAGCACGGGACTTTCAACTAATGAAAAACTGTTTTTT. The encoded protein is CASSTGLSTNEKLFF.

The chain recombines TRBV2 with TRBJ2-2; maybe TRBD1 (6 bases). The ends were cut back, 8 bases at V and 3 bases at J, with 13 bases in the middle. The germline gives CDR1 SNHLY, CDR2 FYNNEI. This CDR3 contains 14 residues. This CDR3 reads CASARGGYTGELFF. DNA of the CDR3: TGTGCCAGCGCCCGAGGGGGATACACCGGGGAGCTGTTTTTT.

This chain joins TRBV6-5 and TRBJ1-6; maybe TRBD1 (5 bases). There are 13 residues in the CDR3. Trimming stripped 5 bases from V and 8 bases from J, with 10 bases between. Germline assignment: CDR1 MNHEY and CDR2 SVGAGI. The CDR3 region has the DNA TGTGCCAGCAGTCCCTCAGGGTATTCACCCCTCCACTTT. The encoded protein is CASSPSGYSPLHF.

This chain connects TRBV5-5 to TRBJ1-1; perhaps TRBD1 as D (5 bases). Germline CDR1 and CDR2: SGHKS and YYEKEE (reference sequence). V lost 0 bases and J 2 bases, leaving 8 bases between the germline ends. The CDR3 extends over 14 amino acids. CDR3 loop: CASSLGGDNTEAFF. The CDR3 DNA is TGTGCCAGCAGCTTGGGAGGGGATAACACTGAAGCTTTCTTT.

For the CDR3, the DNA is TGTGCCAGCAGCTTAGGGGGCAGTAGGGGTGAAGCTTTCTTT. Residues: CASSLGGSRGEAFF. The chain links TRBV7-9 to TRBJ1-1, with D perhaps TRBD1 (5 bases). V was cut by 1 base and J by 7 bases, with 13 bases left in between. The germline V gene has CDR1 SEHNR and CDR2 FQNEAQ (reference sequence). This CDR3 spans 14 amino acids.

J is TRBJ2-7 and V is TRBV7-2; 7 positions agree with TRBD2. The CDR3 has 15 amino acids. Germline V gene data show CDR1 as SGHTA and CDR2 as FQGNSA. V lost 1 base, J lost 3 bases, and 6 bases stayed unmatched. CDR3 sequence reads: CASSLGASGNYEQYF. The CDR3 DNA sequence: TGTGCCAGCAGCTTAGGGGCTAGCGGAAACTACGAGCAGTACTTC.

This clone was found once. This sequence joins TRBV6-5 and TRBJ2-3; D call uncertain. The CDR3 is 13 amino acids. Between the trimmed V and J ends, which lost 6 bases and 2 bases, there was a span of 9 bases. CDR1 MNHEY and CDR2 SVGAGI come from the germline V gene. As DNA, the CDR3 is TGTGCCAGCAGAAACCTATTCACAGATACGCAGTATTTT. Its protein is CASRNLFTDTQYF.

The rearrangement uses TRBV19 and TRBJ2-7, with TRBD1 identical over 8 bases. Losses at the gene ends were 5 bases for V and 1 base for J; bases not matched to a gene: 7. Looked up from germline, CDR1 is LNHDA and CDR2 is SQIVND (reference sequence). The CDR3 is 15 residues long. As DNA, the CDR3 is TGTGCCAGTAGTTTCTCTGGGACAGGATCCTACGAGCAGTACTTC. Protein: CASSFSGTGSYEQYF.